This is a list of T cell receptor beta chains from one sample in a study of early T cells in non-severe SARS-CoV-2 infection. TCRdb fed the 5' RACE reads into MiXCR, producing one record per CDR3 protein. The table shows tens of thousands of distinct CDR3 sequences, with 8.5% to 10% occurring only once. Sequencing input: whole blood. These receptors came from an adult who was a healthcare worker with PCR-confirmed SARS-CoV-2 infection or an uninfected control (not recorded which). The CDR3 runs from the conserved cysteine through the conserved F or W. A D gene is named only where the DNA matches it firmly. Clone size is stated in some rows and not others, as once, few, many or a class when expanded.

TGCAGTGCTAGACCAGGGAATGGAAACACCATATATTTT	CSARPGNGNTIYF	.	TRBV20-1	TRBJ1-3	.
TGTGCCAGCTGTGCTAGCGGGAGGTGGCCGGGTTCATTGGATGAGCAGTTCTTC	CASCASGRWPGSLDEQFF	few	TRBV21-1	TRBJ2-1	.
TGTGCCAGCAGTTTCCATGGGGGGGGAGGCAATGAGCAGTTCTTC	CASSFHGGGGNEQFF	.	TRBV6-2/TRBV6-3	TRBJ2-1	TRBD2
TGTGCCAGCAGCGTAGTGGGAGGCGGGTACTATGAGCAGTTCTTC	CASSVVGGGYYEQFF	.	TRBV9	TRBJ2-1	.
TGCGCCAGCAGCCCCGTGCTAGCGGCTTACAATGAGCAGTTCTTC	CASSPVLAAYNEQFF	.	TRBV5-1	TRBJ2-1	TRBD2
TGTGCCAGCAGGCCCGCGGTAGCGGGCTACAATGAGCAGTTCTTC	CASRPAVAGYNEQFF	few	TRBV2	TRBJ2-1	TRBD2
TGCGCCAGCAGCCAAGATGCGGGCAATTCACCCCTCCACTTT	CASSQDAGNSPLHF	few	TRBV4-3	TRBJ1-6	.
TGTGCCAGCAGCTTGGGGGACGGGGTGGGACCCCAACAGTTCTTC	CASSLGDGVGPQQFF	.	TRBV5-5	TRBJ2-1	.
TGTGCCAGCAGCCAAGATCTTGGGGGCAGCTATGGCTACACCTTC	CASSQDLGGSYGYTF	few	TRBV14	TRBJ1-2	.
TGTGCCAGCACCGAGGGGCAGACTCCAGGGAAACTGTTTTTT	CASTEGQTPGKLFF	many	TRBV6-5	TRBJ1-4	.
TGTGCCAGCAGCCCGACTACCACCACAGATACGCAGTATTTT	CASSPTTTTDTQYF	few	TRBV5-6	TRBJ2-3	.
TGTGCCAGCAGCGCGACCGAGCAGGGGGGCGAAAAACTGTTTTTT	CASSATEQGGEKLFF	.	TRBV7-8	TRBJ1-4	TRBD1
TGCAGCGTTGGTGCGGGGGAGACCCAGTACTTC	CSVGAGETQYF	many	TRBV29-1	TRBJ2-5	.
TGTGCCAGCAGCTTAGGGCAGGGGAGGCACGAGCAGTACTTC	CASSLGQGRHEQYF	many	TRBV11-1	TRBJ2-7	.
TGTGCCAGCAGCCAGCTTCGGGGGTACGAGCAGTACTTC	CASSQLRGYEQYF	many	TRBV6-5	TRBJ2-7	.
TGCGCCAGCAGCTTGGGATCACGGGCAGTCGGGGAGCTGTTTTTT	CASSLGSRAVGELFF	many	TRBV5-1	TRBJ2-2	.
TGCAGTGCTAGGGGGGGGACAGCCTTTAATTCACCCCTCCACTTT	CSARGGTAFNSPLHF	.	TRBV20-1	TRBJ1-6	TRBD1
TGTGCCAGCAGCCGTCTAGGACGACAGGAGGACGAGCAGTACTTC	CASSRLGRQEDEQYF	.	TRBV7-6	TRBJ2-7	.
TGTGCCAGCATGGGGGCAGGGGAGTCCTACGAGCAGTACTTC	CASMGAGESYEQYF	many	TRBV28	TRBJ2-7	.
TGTGCCAGTAGTATCGGGACCTACAATGAGCAGTTCTTC	CASSIGTYNEQFF	few	TRBV19	TRBJ2-1	.
TGTGCCAGCAGACTAGCGGACTACAATGAGCAGTTCTTC	CASRLADYNEQFF	few	TRBV12-3/TRBV12-4	TRBJ2-1	TRBD2
.	CASSAVGGGSMFF	many	TRBV10-1	TRBJ2-1	.
TGTGCCAGCAGCCTGACGGGTGATTCTAACTATGGCTACACCTTC	CASSLTGDSNYGYTF	many	TRBV7-3	TRBJ1-2	.
TGCAGCGTTGAATTTGGGACAGGGGACTACGTGCAGTACTTC	CSVEFGTGDYVQYF	many	TRBV29-1	TRBJ2-7	TRBD1
TGTGCCAGCAGCCGGGCCGACTATGGCTACACCTTC	CASSRADYGYTF	many	TRBV6-6	TRBJ1-2	.
TGTGCCAGCAGCTCCGGGGCTCTAGCCAAAAACATTCAGTACTTC	CASSSGALAKNIQYF	.	TRBV28	TRBJ2-4	.
TGCAGTGCTAGAGGGCAAGGCTCCCAGTACTTC	CSARGQGSQYF	many	TRBV20-1	TRBJ2-5	.
TGTGCCAGCAGCCCGAGCCGGACGGTGACCTATGGCTACACCTTC	CASSPSRTVTYGYTF	many	TRBV14	TRBJ1-2	.
TGTGCCAGTAGTATCGTCGGCGGGGAAGAGACCCAGTACTTC	CASSIVGGEETQYF	.	TRBV19	TRBJ2-5	.
TGTGCCAGCAGCTTACAGATTGGAGATACGCAGTATTTT	CASSLQIGDTQYF	.	TRBV11-3	TRBJ2-3	.
TGCGCCAGCAGTGACCACAGGGCTACGCAGTATTTT	CASSDHRATQYF	few	TRBV10-1	TRBJ2-3	.
TGTGCCAGCAGCGTAGACAGGAACCCTAACTATGGCTACACCTTC	CASSVDRNPNYGYTF	.	TRBV7-8	TRBJ1-2	.
TGCGCCAGCAGGGAGCGGCAGGACTATGGCTACACCTTC	CASRERQDYGYTF	few	TRBV10-2	TRBJ1-2	.
TGTGCCATCAGTGGTGCGGGGGGCCAAACCGGGGAGCTGTTTTTT	CAISGAGGQTGELFF	.	TRBV10-3	TRBJ2-2	TRBD2
TGCGCCAGCAGCTTGACTCAGGGGAGCACAGATACGCAGTATTTT	CASSLTQGSTDTQYF	few	TRBV5-1	TRBJ2-3	.
TGTGCCAGCAGCTTGGTTCCTCCGGAGAACATTCAGTACTTC	CASSLVPPENIQYF	.	TRBV7-9	TRBJ2-4	.
TGCGCCAGCAGCCGCCCATGGGAACCGGAGCAGTTCTTC	CASSRPWEPEQFF	.	TRBV5-1	TRBJ2-1	.
TGTGCCAGCAGCTTAGAAGGTGAGGATCAGCCCCAGCATTTT	CASSLEGEDQPQHF	few	TRBV13	TRBJ1-5	.
TGTGCCAGTACGACCGAGATGGGGGACCACAATGAGCAGTTCTTC	CASTTEMGDHNEQFF	.	TRBV7-2	TRBJ2-1	.
TGTGCCAGCAGTTTAGGAGAGGCTGAAGCTTTCTTT	CASSLGEAEAFF	many	TRBV6-2/TRBV6-3	TRBJ1-1	.
TGTGCCAGCAGTCTTTACGCCGGGGAGCTGTTTTTT	CASSLYAGELFF	.	TRBV27	TRBJ2-2	.
TGCGCCAGCAGCCAAGCTTCCCGGCAGGGGGAAATAGATACGCAGTATTTT	CASSQASRQGEIDTQYF	.	TRBV4-1	TRBJ2-3	TRBD1
TGTGCCAGCAGCAACAGGGCCGGGGAGACCCAGTACTTC	CASSNRAGETQYF	.	TRBV5-5	TRBJ2-5	.
TGCGCCAGCAGCCTAAGTTCGACAGCTCGTAGCACCGGGGAGCTGTTTTTT	CASSLSSTARSTGELFF	many	TRBV5-1	TRBJ2-2	.
TGTGCCAGCAGCCCCCACGAAGGACGGATCCAAGAGACCCAGTACTTC	CASSPHEGRIQETQYF	many	TRBV9	TRBJ2-5	.
TGCAGTGCCCCGGGACTAACGACGGATGAGCAGTTCTTC	CSAPGLTTDEQFF	many	TRBV20-1	TRBJ2-1	TRBD2
TGTGCCAGCAGCTTAGTTCTGGGTCAGGGAGGCATTCAGTACTTC	CASSLVLGQGGIQYF	many	TRBV7-2	TRBJ2-4	.
TGTGCCAGCAGCAAAGTTGAGCGGGAAGGGGGGATGGCCAAAAACATTCAGTACTTC	CASSKVEREGGMAKNIQYF	few	TRBV21-1	TRBJ2-4	.
TGTGCCAGCAGTTACACGACAGGGATCAACTATGGCTACACCTTC	CASSYTTGINYGYTF	.	TRBV6-2/TRBV6-3	TRBJ1-2	TRBD1
TGTGCCAGCAGTTCGCCGACAGGAATGGACGGGGGCACTGAAGCTTTCTTT	CASSSPTGMDGGTEAFF	many	TRBV27	TRBJ1-1	.
TGTGCCAGCAGCTGGGCGGAGCAACGTCAAGAGACCCAGTACTTC	CASSWAEQRQETQYF	many	TRBV7-2	TRBJ2-5	.